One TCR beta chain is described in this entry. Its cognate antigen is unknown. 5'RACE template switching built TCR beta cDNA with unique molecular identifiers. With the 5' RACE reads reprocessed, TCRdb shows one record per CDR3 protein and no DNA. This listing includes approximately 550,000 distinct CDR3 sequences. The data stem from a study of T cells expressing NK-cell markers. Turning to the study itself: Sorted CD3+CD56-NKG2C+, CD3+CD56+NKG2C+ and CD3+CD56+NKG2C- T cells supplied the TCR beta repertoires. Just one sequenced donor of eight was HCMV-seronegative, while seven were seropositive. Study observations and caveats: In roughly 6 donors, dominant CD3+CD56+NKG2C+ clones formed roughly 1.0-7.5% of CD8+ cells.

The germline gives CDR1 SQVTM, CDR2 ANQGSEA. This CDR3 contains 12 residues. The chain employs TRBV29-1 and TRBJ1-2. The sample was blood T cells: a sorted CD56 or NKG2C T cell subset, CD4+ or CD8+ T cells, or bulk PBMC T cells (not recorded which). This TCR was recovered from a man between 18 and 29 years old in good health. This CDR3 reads CSVDTAALGYTF. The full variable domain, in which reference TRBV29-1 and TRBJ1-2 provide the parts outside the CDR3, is SAVISQKPSRDICQRGTSLTIQCQVDSQVTMMFWYRQQPGQSLTLIATANQGSEATYESGFVIDKFPISRPNLTFSTLTVSNMSPEDSSIYLCSVDTAALGYTFGSGTRLTVV.